These 19 T cell receptor beta chains were sequenced from one sample in a study of cytotoxic CD8 clonotypes in ibrutinib-treated CLL. TCRdb's table, derived via immunoSEQ multiplex PCR, lists solely in-frame clones and lacks some. The sample gives roughly 97,000 clones, around 73% of which show up once; around 30% is in the top ten. This sample comprised PBMCs, obtained after 12 months of ibrutinib treatment. All receptors derive from a human donor with chronic lymphocytic leukemia.

This clone was counted between two and nine times. The chain uses TRBV2 and TRBJ1-6; unclear D gene. Looked up from germline, CDR1 is SNHLY and CDR2 is FYNNEI. The V end lost 11 bases, the J end lost 7 bases, and 18 bases lay between the germline ends. CDR3 length: 14 amino acids. The CDR3 DNA sequence: TGTGCCGGTGGCAGAGGGAATTCCAATTCACCCCTCCACTTT. It yields the protein CAGGRGNSNSPLHF.

V usage is TRBV29-1 and J usage is TRBJ1-4; D gene unclear. Germline CDR1 and CDR2: SQVTM and ANQGSEA. The CDR3 totals 12 residues. V lost 5 bases and J lost 4, with 8 bases in between. The CDR3 coding sequence is TGCAGCGTTTCTAGAGATAATGAAAAACTGTTTTTT. As protein: CSVSRDNEKLFF.

A single count supports this clone. This chain joins TRBV18 and TRBJ2-7; possible D gene TRBD1, 6 bases. The V end lost 3 bases, the J end lost 4 bases, and 10 bases lay between the germline ends. The CDR3 length is 13 residues. From germline, CDR1 is KGHSH and CDR2 LQKENI. In DNA, the CDR3 is TGTGCCAGCTCACCGCAGGGGTCGTACGAGCAGTACTTC. Translated, it gives CASSPQGSYEQYF.

This clone was seen a single time. The CDR3 region has the DNA TGTGCCAGCAGCGCCGTTCCTAGCGGATCCTACAATGAGCAGTTCTTC. It codes for CASSAVPSGSYNEQFF. The chain links TRBV9 to TRBJ2-1; 7 nucleotides agree with TRBD2. CDR3 length equals 16 residues. Losses at the gene ends were 3 bases for V and 1 base for J; bases not matched to a gene: 7. Germline values: CDR1 SGDLS, CDR2 YYNGEE.

The chain recombines TRBV4-1 with TRBJ2-7; possible D gene TRBD1, 5 bases. The V gene's germline CDR1 is MGHRA and CDR2 YSYEKL. V was clipped by 0 bases and J by 0 bases, with 9 bases between them. CDR3 length: 15 amino acids. CDR3 sequence: CASSQEGLYSYEQYF. In DNA form, the CDR3 reads TGCGCCAGCAGCCAAGAGGGGCTTTACTCCTACGAGCAGTACTTC.

This rearrangement joins TRBV9 to TRBJ2-3; the D gene is possibly TRBD2 (6 bases). From germline, CDR1 is SGDLS and CDR2 YYNGEE. The V and J ends lost 4 bases and 2 bases respectively, with 8 bases between them. The CDR3 consists of 13 residues. The chain's CDR3 is CASSRDSTDTQYF. As DNA, the CDR3 is TGTGCCAGCAGCCGGGACTCCACAGATACGCAGTATTTT.

This rearrangement joins TRBV25-1 to TRBJ2-1, with unresolved D. The germline gives CDR1 MGHDK, CDR2 SYGVNS. Trimming took off 6 bases at V and 5 bases at J, with 14 bases between the two ends. The CDR3 is 14 residues long. CDR3 protein: CASRGETFDNEQFF. CDR3 nucleotides: TGTGCCAGCAGAGGTGAGACTTTCGACAATGAGCAGTTCTTC.

This chain links TRBV29-1 with TRBJ1-1; unclear D gene. CDR3 length: 17 residues. Trimming pared 4 bases from V and 0 bases from J, leaving 21 bases between. Germline V gives CDR1 SQVTM, CDR2 ANQGSEA. CDR3 bases: TGCAGCGTTGCAGGTGCAGGCAAAGGCATCATGAACACTGAAGCTTTCTTT. Amino acids: CSVAGAGKGIMNTEAFF.

This clone was counted between two and nine times. This chain connects TRBV4-1 to TRBJ2-2; D might be TRBD1 (5 bases). The V end lost 4 bases, the J end lost 3 bases, and 9 bases lay between the germline ends. Germline lookup yields CDR1 MGHRA and CDR2 YSYEKL. This CDR3 spans 14 amino acids. Here the CDR3 DNA reads TGCGCCAGCAGCCGGACAAGGGACACCGGGGAGCTGTTTTTT. Translation: CASSRTRDTGELFF.

The V gene is TRBV11-3, the J gene TRBJ1-1; no firm D call. The V end lost 6 bases, the J end lost 8 bases, and 16 bases lay between the germline ends. The CDR3 has 13 amino acids. CDR1 is SGHNT and CDR2 is YENEEA in the germline V gene. The CDR3 DNA follows: TGTGCCAGCAGTTCACGTCCGCATGCGGAAGCTTTCTTT. This sequence encodes CASSSRPHAEAFF. The full variable domain, in which reference TRBV11-3 and TRBJ1-1 provide the parts outside the CDR3, is EAGVVQSPRYKIIEKKQPVAFWCNPISGHNTLYWYLQNLGQGPELLIRYENEEAVDDSQLPKDRFSAERLKGVDSTLKIQPAELGDSAVYLCASSSRPHAEAFFGQGTRLTVV.

The genes are TRBV6-5 and TRBJ2-1, with 12 bases identical to TRBD2. The V gene end was trimmed by 6 bases and the J gene end by 6 bases; junction bases not matched to a gene: 6. Germline loops: CDR1 MNHEY, CDR2 SVGAGI. CDR3 length equals 15 residues. Here the CDR3 reads CASRASGGAFNEQFF. The CDR3 nucleotides are TGTGCCAGCAGGGCTAGCGGGGGGGCATTCAATGAGCAGTTCTTC.

The chain uses TRBV10-1 and TRBJ2-7, with 10 bases matching TRBD1. CDR3 length: 15 residues. Looked up from germline, CDR1 is WNHNN and CDR2 is SYGVQD (reference sequence). The junction had 5 bases not matched to a gene; V was cut back by 6 bases and J by 0 bases. CDR3 DNA sequence: TGCGCCAGCAGCCCCGGGACAGGGGACTCCTACGAGCAGTACTTC. Translation gives CASSPGTGDSYEQYF.

This chain joins TRBV6-5 and TRBJ1-5; 7 bases align to TRBD1. The junction had 10 bases not matched to a gene; V was cut back by 8 bases and J by 6 bases. This CDR3 has 14 amino acids. Germline CDR1 MNHEY, CDR2 SVGAGI. The CDR3 sequence: CASGTDRDGQPQHF. CDR3 coding DNA: TGTGCCAGCGGCACAGACAGGGACGGTCAGCCCCAGCATTTT.

V and J are TRBV7-2 and TRBJ2-5, with TRBD2 as a possible D gene (6 bases). Trimming took 6 bases from V and 3 from J, leaving 11 bases between them. CDR1 is SGHTA, CDR2 FQGNSA, per germline. There are 13 residues in the CDR3. CDR3 in DNA: TGTGCCAGCAGTCGGGGGAGCGAAGAGACCCAGTACTTC. It encodes CASSRGSEETQYF. The full variable domain, rest sourced from reference TRBV7-2 and TRBJ2-5, is GAGVSQSPSNKVTEKGKDVELRCDPISGHTALYWYRQSLGQGLEFLIYFQGNSAPDKSGLPSDRFSAERTGGSVSTLTIQRTQQEDSAVYLCASSRGSEETQYFGPGTRLLVL.

The chain couples TRBV5-4 to TRBJ2-5; 11 bases are a match to TRBD2. CDR1 and CDR2 (germline): SGHNT, YYREEE (reference sequence). Germline trimming cut 4 bases from V and 5 bases from J; bases unmatched to any gene: 13. The CDR3 loop spans 17 amino acids. The CDR3 loop reads CASSVPGLAGGVETQYF. The CDR3 region has the DNA TGTGCCAGCAGCGTTCCGGGGCTAGCGGGGGGCGTCGAGACCCAGTACTTC.

The chain carries TRBV11-1 and TRBJ2-1; D call uncertain. The CDR3 length is 15 residues. Trimming left V 1 base short and J 5 bases short, with 12 bases between. Germline V gene lookup returns CDR1 SGHAT and CDR2 FQDESV (reference sequence). The CDR3, as DNA: TGTGCCAGCAGCTTAGGCCCGACCCGAGACAATGAGCAGTTCTTC. This encodes CASSLGPTRDNEQFF.

The rearrangement joins TRBV7-8 to TRBJ2-2; 8 nucleotides agree with TRBD2. The J segment lost 2 bases and the V segment lost 3 bases, leaving 5 bases of the junction unmatched. The CDR3 covers 16 residues. Germline V CDR1 and CDR2: SGHVS, FQNEAQ. The CDR3 region is CASSLGAGDNTGELFF. The CDR3 nucleotides are TGTGCCAGCAGCTTGGGAGCGGGGGACAACACCGGGGAGCTGTTTTTT.

The chain links TRBV7-2 to TRBJ2-3; 9 nucleotides align to TRBD2. The CDR3 covers 18 residues. With V trimmed by 5 bases and J by 6 bases, 18 bases remained unmatched. Per the germline V gene, CDR1 is SGHTA and CDR2 is FQGNSA. The DNA for the CDR3 is TGTGCCAGCAGCCCAATCCAGCGGGGGGCCCCGCTAGGGGATACGCAGTATTTT. Translating gives CASSPIQRGAPLGDTQYF.

The chain links TRBV25-1 to TRBJ2-5, with D possibly called TRBD1 or TRBD2 (5 bases each). Germline loops: CDR1 MGHDK, CDR2 SYGVNS. Trimming removed 6 bases at V and 5 bases at J, with 22 bases between. This CDR3 has 16 amino acids. The CDR3 loop reads CASRAGTLDFLETQYF. The CDR3 DNA is TGTGCCAGCAGGGCCGGGACCCTAGACTTTTTGGAGACCCAGTACTTC.